The clone carrying this T cell receptor (beta chain) came up a few times. Its antigen is unknown. This sample stems from a study of cytomegalovirus exposure and HLA in healthy donors. Findings of the study overall: The authors enumerated 164 TCR beta chains as linked to cytomegalovirus.

The PCR was carried out with 60 Vbeta primers and 13 Jbeta primers. Method: immunoSEQ multiplex PCR; TCRdb's copy keeps in-frame clones and lacks some. This sample yields some 150,000 clones, of which roughly 70% are seen a single time; over 2.5% belongs to the top ten. The CDR3 contains 14 residues. Between the trimmed V and J ends, which lost 4 bases and 4 bases, there was a span of 14 bases. Germline V gene sequence: CDR1 SGDLS, CDR2 YYNGEE. The clonotype comes from a woman in her 30s in good health and CMV-seronegative. The sequenced sample was PBMCs. V is TRBV9 and J is TRBJ1-1, with a weak D call TRBD1 (6 bases). In DNA form, the CDR3 reads TGTGCCAGCAGCCCGGTGGGGGGGCCCACTGAAGCTTTCTTT. It encodes CASSPVGGPTEAFF.